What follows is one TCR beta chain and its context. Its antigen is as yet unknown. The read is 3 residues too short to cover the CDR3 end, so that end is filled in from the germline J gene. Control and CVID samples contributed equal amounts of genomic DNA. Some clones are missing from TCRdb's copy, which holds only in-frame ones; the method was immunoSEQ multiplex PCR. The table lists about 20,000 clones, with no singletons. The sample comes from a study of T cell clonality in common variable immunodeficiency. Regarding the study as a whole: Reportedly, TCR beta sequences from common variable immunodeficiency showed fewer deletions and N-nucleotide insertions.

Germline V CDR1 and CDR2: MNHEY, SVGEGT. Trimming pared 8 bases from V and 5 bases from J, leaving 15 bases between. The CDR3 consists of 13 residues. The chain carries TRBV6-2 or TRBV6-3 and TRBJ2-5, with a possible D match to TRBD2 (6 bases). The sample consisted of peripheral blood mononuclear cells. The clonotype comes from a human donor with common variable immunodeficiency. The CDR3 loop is CASSNGGVETQYF. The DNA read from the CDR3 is TGTGCCAGCTCCAACGGGGGAGTGGAGACC.